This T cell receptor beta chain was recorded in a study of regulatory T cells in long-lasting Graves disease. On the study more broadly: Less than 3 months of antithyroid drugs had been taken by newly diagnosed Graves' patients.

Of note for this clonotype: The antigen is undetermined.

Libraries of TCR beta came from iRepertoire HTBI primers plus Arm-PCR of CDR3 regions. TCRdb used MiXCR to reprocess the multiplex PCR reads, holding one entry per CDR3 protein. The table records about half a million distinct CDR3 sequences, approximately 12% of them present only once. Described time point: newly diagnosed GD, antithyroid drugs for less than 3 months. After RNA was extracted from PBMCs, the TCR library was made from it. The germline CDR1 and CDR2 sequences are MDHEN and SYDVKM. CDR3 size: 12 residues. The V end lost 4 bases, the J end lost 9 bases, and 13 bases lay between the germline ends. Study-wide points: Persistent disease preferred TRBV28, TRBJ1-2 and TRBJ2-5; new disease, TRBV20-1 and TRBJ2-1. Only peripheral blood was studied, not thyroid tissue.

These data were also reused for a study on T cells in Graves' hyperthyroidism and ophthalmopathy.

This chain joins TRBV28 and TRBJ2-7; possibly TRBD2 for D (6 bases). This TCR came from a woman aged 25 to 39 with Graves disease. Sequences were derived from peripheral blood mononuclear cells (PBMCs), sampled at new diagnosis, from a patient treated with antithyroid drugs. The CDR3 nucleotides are TGTGCCAGCAGTTCCCCGAGGCGGGGGCAGTACTTC. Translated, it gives CASSSPRRGQYF.